This T cell receptor (beta chain) was obtained from a study of response to subunit inactivated influenza vaccine. CDR1 is LGHDT, CDR2 YNNKEL, per germline (reference sequence). The V and J ends lost 3 bases and 4 bases, in that order; junction bases with no gene match: 8. The CDR3 length is 16 residues. TCRdb re-analysed the RT-PCR reads in MiXCR, keeping a single row per CDR3 protein. The data contain hundreds of thousands of distinct CDR3 sequences, 7.5% to 8.5% of them singletons. The gene calls are TRBV3-1 and TRBJ2-3; 9 bases agree with TRBD2. This clonotype originated in a man aged 50 to 69 who received an inactivated influenza vaccine. Sequences were derived from PBMCs from blood, sampled around 25 months after vaccination. CDR3 loop: CASSHQSAGGPDTQYF. CDR3 in DNA: TGTGCCAGCAGCCATCAATCGGCGGGAGGGCCAGATACGCAGTATTTT.